This TCR beta chain comes out of a study of blood T cells in healthy people across ages. The overall study: Template switching captured about one barcoded beta molecule per two T cells.

A note on this clonotype: Antigen unknown.

The study's findings and limits: With naive T cell percentage, TCR beta diversity showed a strong correlation. As age increased, TCR beta diversity per million T cells fell in a roughly linear fashion. Versus aged donors, long-lived donors had higher diversity and more naive CD4+ cells.

Using a J-beta primer mix together with a sample-barcoded 5' primer, a second PCR was run for roughly 6 to 11 cycles. TCRdb processed the 5' RACE reads anew with MiXCR; each CDR3 protein has one entry. This table holds about 830,000 distinct CDR3 sequences, 62% found once. The CDR3 has 12 residues. CDR1 is ENHRY and CDR2 is SYGVKD in the germline V gene. The ends lost 9 bases at V and 1 base at J; junction bases unmatched: 1. Material for sequencing was blood. The receptor comes from a man in his thirties or forties in good health. This chain uses TRBV10-3 with TRBJ2-7; 9 positions agree with TRBD1. The CDR3 region has the DNA TGTGCCATTGGGACAGGGTCCTACGAGCAGTACTTC. This sequence encodes CAIGTGSYEQYF.